This T cell receptor (beta chain) was identified in a study of cytomegalovirus exposure and HLA in healthy donors (dated by TCRdb to about 2017). In the study overall: According to an earlier analysis of around 600 of the donors, some 180 million T cells yielded 117 million unique TCR beta sequences and about 280 Gb of sequence data. Around 330 gigabases of sequencing data and approximately 91 million unique TCR sequences made up an early release that covered approximately 700 HLA-typed donors. Of the roughly 400 genotyped donors, 75% to 85% were placed in the genetic ancestry cluster associated with self-reported Caucasian donors. The aim of the study was to test whether cataloging public T cell receptors could identify signatures of past pathogen exposure. The T cell repertoires of around 730 subjects were profiled by immunosequencing and related to cytomegalovirus serostatus. Along with the roughly 670-subject first cohort, a separate validation cohort of 120 different subjects was used. To predict cytomegalovirus infection status, the study brought together high-throughput TCR immunosequencing, statistical association of individual TCRs with disease status, and machine learning. A later analysis re-examined previously published TCR beta repertoires from 500 to 700 donors and added high-resolution HLA genotyping to investigate patterns of TCR occurrence. Rather than using new phenotypic data, the later analysis identified candidate immune exposures from TCR beta sequences and from how often those sequences occurred across donors. To decide whether each TCR beta V gene segment behaved as functional or pseudogenic, an earlier analysis of fewer than 750 of the donors relied on high-throughput TCR beta sequencing. Alongside the repertoire data, information on donor age, sex, ethnicity and CMV serostatus was compiled. A later genetic analysis used genome-wide SNP genotypes for about 65% of the 666 donors, treating that subset as a discovery cohort. All discovery cohort repertoires had been generated on a single sequencing platform. Class I and class II HLA loci were covered by the typing at four-digit resolution. Typing coverage varied by locus: roughly 629-640 donors for A, B, C, DRB1 and DQB1; some 520 for DQA1; 606 for DPA1; 450 to 480 for DPB1. Roughly five DR-DQ haplotypes were handled as single units for association and clustering because linkage in the cohort was strong. Among almost 400 genotyped donors of the cohort, an average of approximately 250,000 unique TCR beta nucleotide sequences were sequenced per donor, 15% to 20% of them non-productive. Overall results and qualifications from the work: Because HLA typing was missing for some donors at each locus, association tests included only the typed subset. According to the authors, the approach could potentially be generalized to other disease states and immunological phenotypes. The sequencing pipeline was judged likely to have produced a cluster of highly shared sequence variants as a technical artifact. In an earlier analysis of a few hundred of the donors, most TCR beta V segments were observed in productive rearrangements about 87% or about 30% of the time, broadly matching IMGT annotations. Compared with equally common non-associated chains, HLA-associated TCR beta chains in a later analysis were more clonally expanded and had lower generation probabilities. The study gave a list of under 200 TCR beta chains associated with cytomegalovirus. According to a later analysis, TCR association rates differed among HLA loci, with DRB1 alleles showing the most associated TCRs and HLA-C alleles showing the fewest. In this cohort, only TCR beta chains were sequenced, and detectable features were limited by the absence of alpha or paired-chain data. According to a later analysis, parvovirus B19, influenza, CMV and Epstein-Barr virus appeared linked to several top co-occurrence clusters. The only immune exposure information available for the cohort was CMV serostatus. According to a later genetic analysis, donors in an Asian-associated ancestry cluster had fewer N-insertions in productive TCRs than the approximately 700-donor mean. Correlated functional status among segregating V segments might reflect linkage disequilibrium, but an unknown experimental factor could not be ruled out. Across donors, most TCR sequences were observed very rarely, whereas some public TCRs were present in many individuals. In a later genetic analysis, a missense DCLRE1C variant was associated with V-gene and J-gene trimming of TCR beta chains, and the association was replicated in an independent cohort. A later analysis found that most CMV-associated TCR beta chains appeared HLA-restricted, with HLA associations seemingly driven largely by CMV exposure. Assigning TCR associations to individual alleles was difficult when HLA alleles, especially DR and DQ, strongly co-occurred. A few of the identified cytomegalovirus-associated TCR beta chains were confirmed in vitro to be specific for cytomegalovirus antigens. A further reported finding was that TCR beta sequences accurately predicted the HLA-A and HLA-B alleles for most subjects in the first cohort. The classifier was reported to diagnose cytomegalovirus status with high specificity and sensitivity in both the original cohort and the validation cohort. Presence/absence analyses assumed roughly uniform sequencing depth across donors, an assumption that may not hold. Specific HLA alleles were associated with some 15,000 TCR beta sequences at a false discovery rate of 0.05 in a later analysis. Because the 87-base-pair reads could not distinguish some IMGT-functional V segments, including TRBV6-2 and TRBV6-3, those segments were excluded. The earlier analysis of 587 of the donors excluded 15 to 20 rarely observed V segments, including chromosome 9 orphons, because counts were too low.

The cohort consisted of 600 to 700 healthy bone marrow donors. All cohort members were sampled while nominally healthy, although unrecorded immune exposures were likely present. The donor was CMV seronegative and was included in the group of 352 seronegative cohort members. A peripheral blood sample was provided by each donor, and peripheral blood mononuclear cells were used for TCR beta sequencing. The Qiagen DNeasy Blood Extraction Kit was used to extract genomic DNA from the blood cell samples. V is pruned by 4 bases and J by 8 bases, leaving 8 bases of the junction without a gene match. The germline V gene (reference sequence) sets CDR1 to SSHAT and CDR2 to FNYEAQ. From the cysteine through the phenylalanine, the CDR3 covers 16 amino acids. Left in the record is the CDR3 DNA by itself, 48 bases read in frame from the first base. This clone was counted a few times. Its target antigen remains unknown. The input lacks base qualities; no much larger clone sits a single base away.

The library was built by means of the immunoSEQ multiplex PCR assay. For the multiplex PCR, a mixture combining 60 forward primers for TCR Vbeta segments and 13 reverse primers for TCR Jbeta segments was used. A multiplex PCR assay on genomic DNA amplified the CDR3 region of rearranged TCR beta genes. The Illumina HiSeq System was used to sequence the amplified TCR beta libraries as 87-base-pair reads. Per the authors' processing: In a later analysis, around 80 million unique TCR beta chains were counted across the 650 to 700 repertoires, and roughly 11 million of these chains were shared by at least two donors. Raw reads were error-corrected and collapsed into unique sequences by a nearest-neighbor algorithm in which closely related sequences were merged to remove PCR and sequencing errors. CDR3 sequences were aligned to IMGT reference sequences to assign V, D and J gene segments. For a sequence to be retained, a match of at least six nucleotides was required to both a V gene segment and a J gene segment. Rearrangements were called productive when the CDR3 lacked stop codons and stayed in frame with V and J; all others were non-productive. CDR3 was defined according to IMGT convention as the region running from the second conserved V-encoded cysteine to the conserved J-encoded phenylalanine. Sequences without an unambiguous match to a single V gene segment were excluded from the earlier analysis of a few hundred of the donors. An earlier analysis of under 750 of the donors called V segments functional above 56.7% productive rearrangements and segregating when the between-donor standard deviation exceeded 5%. A statistical classification framework was built for diagnosing cytomegalovirus status from the catalog of TCR beta chain sequences. In a later analysis, TCR nucleotide sequences were compared against IMGT/GENE-DB human TR gene sequences so that V and J genes could be assigned. A later analysis assigned CDR3 sequences and most-parsimonious VDJ recombination scenarios with the TCRdist pipeline. In a later analysis, each TCR beta chain was defined by its CDR3 amino acid sequence together with its V-gene family, and reads without a unique V-gene family were excluded. To address suspected cross-contamination and a sequencing artifact, a later analysis removed 550 to 750 highly shared, low-generation-probability nucleotide sequences. For each public chain, a later analysis derived a clonal expansion index from normalized ranks of inferred template counts within each repertoire. In a later analysis, generation probabilities were computed using a VDJ recombination model fitted to out-of-frame rearrangements, and the results were checked against IGoR. In a later analysis, hypergeometric tests were used to score TCR-TCR, TCR-HLA and TCR-CMV co-occurrence, with a repertoire-size bias correction applied to TCR pairs. In a later analysis, false discovery rates were estimated by permuting HLA or CMV assignments 20 times. A later analysis grouped co-occurring TCRs with DBSCAN, adding TCRdist sequence similarity when clustering within HLA-allele-positive subsets. Co-occurrence clustering excluded repertoires with fewer than 30,000 or more than 120,000 public chains, plus five with anomalous nucleotide sharing. This is the immuneACCESS table as TCRdb keeps it, with only in-frame sequences that have V and J called. A part of the clones is gone; compared with another copy, unresolved V genes explain less than half, and the rest is unexplained. Clonal size and the V and J genes are those of that table, whereas D and trimming came from the DNA. The sample has under 100,000 clones on record, around 74% of them singletons. The top ten hold about 2.1% of the sample.

This TCR was recovered from a boy aged 5 to 17 in good health and CMV-seronegative. Input material: PBMCs. The rearrangement joined TRBV7-7 to TRBJ2-1, with 13 middle bases fitting TRBD2. The sequenced DNA: TGTGCCAGCAGCTCACCCGGGACTAGCGGGAATGATGAGCAGTTCTTC. Translated, it reads CASSSPGTSGNDEQFF. The entire variable domain, with the stretches around the CDR3 drawn from the reference TRBV7-7 and TRBJ2-1 proteins, is GAGVSQSPRYKVTKRGQDVTLRCDPISSHATLYWYQQALGQGPEFLTYFNYEAQPDKSGLPSDRFSAERPEGSISTLTIQRTEQRDSAMYRCASSSPGTSGNDEQFFGPGTRLTVL.